These T cell receptor beta chains were read from a single sample in a study of blood T cell repertoires in COVID-19. Clones were sequenced by immunoSEQ multiplex PCR, and TCRdb holds only the in-frame ones, with some missing. The sample contains fewer than 350,000 clones, roughly 85% of which appear only once. Specimen: peripheral blood. The origin of the receptors is a human donor in a cohort sampled during active COVID-19. Both conserved end residues are part of each CDR3. A D gene is named only where the DNA matches it firmly. Size values are once, few and many counts, or a class for expanded clones, and some rows have none.

>TRBV3-1/TRBV3-2|once|TRBJ2-6|TRBD1
CASSHSLRGITGANVLTF
TGTGCCAGCAGTCATTCTCTCAGGGGGATAACTGGGGCCAACGTCCTGACTTTC
>TRBV19|NA|TRBJ2-5|TRBD2
CASSISASGDQETQYF
TGTGCCAGTAGTATTTCAGCTAGCGGGGACCAAGAGACCCAGTACTTC
>TRBV14|NA|TRBJ2-1|TRBD1
CASSQMTGLDEQFF
TGTGCCAGCAGCCAAATGACAGGGCTGGATGAGCAGTTCTTC
>TRBV11-2|NA|TRBJ2-4|NA
CASSSRTGGLQYF
TGTGCCAGCAGCTCAAGGACCGGGGGTCTTCAGTACTTC
>TRBV19|NA|TRBJ2-7|NA
CASSSLVLSYEQYF
TGTGCCAGTAGCTCACTGGTACTGTCCTACGAGCAGTACTTC
>TRBV6-5|NA|TRBJ1-2|NA
CASRGQPHGYTF
TGTGCCAGCAGAGGACAGCCCCATGGCTACACCTTC
>TRBV2|NA|TRBJ1-5|TRBD1
CASSGQGIGQPQHF
TGTGCCAGCAGTGGACAGGGGATCGGTCAGCCCCAGCATTTT
>TRBV5-1|NA|TRBJ1-1|NA
CASSFLKEGTEAFF
TGCGCCAGCAGCTTCTTAAAGGAGGGTACTGAAGCTTTCTTT
>TRBV7-3|NA|TRBJ1-1|NA
CASSRGRDTEAFF
TGTGCCAGCAGCCGCGGACGGGATACTGAAGCTTTCTTT
>TRBV5-8|NA|TRBJ1-6|NA
CASKTGTNSPLHF
TGTGCCAGCAAAACAGGGACTAATTCACCCCTCCACTTT
>TRBV6-1|NA|TRBJ1-5|TRBD1
CASSEWGQGGSQPQHF
TGTGCCAGCAGTGAATGGGGACAGGGGGGGAGTCAGCCCCAGCATTTT
>TRBV18|NA|TRBJ2-2|NA
CASSPPSTGELFF
TGTGCCAGCTCACCACCGAGCACCGGGGAGCTGTTTTTT
>TRBV9|NA|TRBJ2-1|TRBD1
CASSVVGTGVLGRDNEQFF
TGTGCCAGCAGCGTAGTGGGGACAGGGGTTTTAGGGCGGGACAATGAGCAGTTCTTC
>TRBV6-5|once|TRBJ1-1|NA
CASSYSETTEAFF
TGTGCCAGCAGTTACAGCGAAACAACTGAAGCTTTCTTT
>TRBV2|few|TRBJ1-1|NA
CASSEGHPGGTEAFF
TGTGCCAGCAGTGAAGGACACCCGGGAGGGACTGAAGCTTTCTTT
>TRBV29-1|NA|TRBJ1-2|NA
CSSRVGNGYTF
TGCAGCTCCCGGGTTGGAAATGGCTACACCTTC
>TRBV5-6|NA|TRBJ1-2|NA
CASSFPSPEGGYGYTF
TGTGCCAGCAGCTTTCCCTCCCCTGAGGGCGGCTATGGCTACACCTTC
>TRBV5-5|NA|TRBJ1-1|NA
CASSLEWLQEGAFF
TGTGCCAGCAGCTTGGAATGGCTGCAGGAGGGAGCTTTCTTT
>TRBV6-5|NA|TRBJ1-1|NA
CASRPDHREAFF
TGTGCCAGCAGACCGGACCACAGGGAAGCTTTCTTT
>TRBV4-1|once|TRBJ1-1|NA
CASSQEVGVNTEAFF
TGCGCCAGCAGCCAAGAAGTAGGGGTGAACACTGAAGCTTTCTTT
>TRBV12-3/TRBV12-4|NA|TRBJ1-1|TRBD1
CASKLTGPTEAFF
TGTGCCAGCAAACTGACAGGGCCTACTGAAGCTTTCTTT
>TRBV24-1|NA|TRBJ2-7|TRBD2
CATSDPTSGGYEQYF
TGTGCCACCAGTGATCCGACTAGCGGGGGTTACGAGCAGTACTTC
>TRBV2|NA|TRBJ2-5|NA
CASSPIRGETQYF
TGTGCCAGCAGTCCGATACGCGGAGAGACCCAGTACTTC
>TRBV24-1|NA|TRBJ2-1|NA
CATSDRGHRAYNEQFF
TGTGCCACCAGTGATAGGGGACACCGGGCCTACAATGAGCAGTTCTTC
>TRBV19|NA|TRBJ2-1|TRBD1
CASSIRTGLYNEQFF
TGTGCCAGTAGTATCAGGACAGGGCTTTACAATGAGCAGTTCTTC
>TRBV12-5|NA|TRBJ2-2|TRBD1
CASGSKTGGRDTGELFF
TGTGCTAGTGGTTCCAAAACAGGGGGTAGGGACACCGGGGAGCTGTTTTTT
>TRBV12-3/TRBV12-4|NA|TRBJ1-4|TRBD1
CASSFQGEGKLFF
TGTGCCAGCAGCTTCCAGGGGGAAGGAAAACTGTTTTTT
>TRBV18|NA|TRBJ2-4|TRBD1
CASCPGQGAQNIQYF
TGTGCCAGCTGCCCGGGACAGGGGGCCCAAAACATTCAGTACTTC
>TRBV19|NA|TRBJ1-1|NA
CASSPGHLNTEAFF
TGTGCCAGTAGCCCGGGACATCTGAACACTGAAGCTTTCTTT
>TRBV15|NA|TRBJ1-5|NA
CATSRVGGASNQPQHF
TGTGCCACCAGCAGAGTGGGGGGGGCAAGCAATCAGCCCCAGCATTTT
>TRBV9|once|TRBJ1-3|NA
CASSPRWGLSQIVRNTIYF
TGTGCCAGCAGCCCCCGCTGGGGGCTATCCCAGATCGTTAGAAACACCATATATTTT
>TRBV18|NA|TRBJ2-7|TRBD1
CASSPQQGSDYEQYF
TGTGCCAGCTCACCACAACAGGGGAGCGACTACGAGCAGTACTTC